This entry lists 22 T cell receptor beta chains sequenced from one sample in a study of blood T cell repertoires in COVID-19. Generated by immunoSEQ multiplex PCR, the TCRdb table keeps only in-frame clones and is missing some. The profile shows about 40,000 clones, approximately 88% of them singletons. Sequencing was carried out using peripheral blood. These TCRs come from a man in his forties or fifties with active or convalescent COVID-19.

This chain links TRBV14 with TRBJ2-3; 7 bases match TRBD2. After removal of 4 bases from V and 2 bases from J, the junction contained 6 bases not matched to a gene. The length of the CDR3 is 15 residues. CDR1 is SGHDN, CDR2 FVKESK, per germline. The CDR3 DNA reads TGTGCCAGCAGCCCGCCGGGACTATCCACAGATACGCAGTATTTT. Protein sequence: CASSPPGLSTDTQYF.

This clone was found once. This chain joins TRBV19 and TRBJ2-7, with 8 nucleotides matching TRBD1. Unmatched junction bases numbered 9, after V lost 8 bases and J lost 6 bases. CDR1 and CDR2 from the germline V gene are LNHDA and SQIVND (reference sequence). The CDR3 sequence is 13 residues long. CDR3 bases: TGTGCCAGTGGGACAGGTGGGTCGAGCGAGCAGTACTTC. Translation gives CASGTGGSSEQYF.

The J gene is TRBJ2-1, the V gene TRBV7-9; 7 bases are shared with TRBD1. V shed 4 bases, J shed 10 bases, and the junction held 16 bases outside the gene matches. The CDR3 totals 16 residues. Germline CDR1 is SEHNR and CDR2 is FQNEAQ (reference sequence). The CDR3 DNA sequence: TGTGCCAGCAGCTCCGACTCCGGGACAGTGGGAAGGGAGCAGTTCTTC. This sequence encodes CASSSDSGTVGREQFF. Combining the CDR3 with reference TRBV7-9 and TRBJ2-1 gives the whole variable domain DTGVSQNPRHKITKRGQNVTFRCDPISEHNRLYWYRQTLGQGPEFLTYFQNEAQLEKSRLLSDRFSAERPKGSFSTLEIQRTEQGDSAMYLCASSSDSGTVGREQFFGPGTRLTVL.

J is TRBJ1-4 and V is TRBV19; tentatively, D is TRBD1 (6 bases). Germline V gene data show CDR1 as LNHDA and CDR2 as SQIVND (reference sequence). CDR3 size: 16 residues. Trimming cost V 5 bases and J 2 bases, with 15 bases left between them. The DNA of the CDR3 is TGTGCCAGTAGTCCGGGGGGCTCGTTTACTAATGAAAAACTGTTTTTT. Its protein product is CASSPGGSFTNEKLFF.

This clone occurred a few times. This rearrangement joins TRBV7-2 to TRBJ1-5, with TRBD1 as a possible D gene (6 bases). The germline V and J ends were trimmed by 5 bases and 4 bases, with 9 bases remaining between them. The CDR3 spans 13 residues. Germline CDR1 SGHTA, CDR2 FQGNSA. The CDR3 loop reads CASSRQDNQPQHF. CDR3 sequence (DNA): TGTGCCAGCAGCCGACAGGATAATCAGCCCCAGCATTTT.

The chain recombines TRBV12-5 with TRBJ1-2; 11 bases are a match to TRBD1. Trimming took 2 bases from V and 4 from J; bases not matched to a gene: 6. This CDR3 comprises 16 residues. Germline V gene lookup returns CDR1 LGHNT and CDR2 FRNRAP. For the CDR3, the DNA is TGTGCTAGTGGTTTGTCCCGGACAGGGGGCACCTATGGCTACACCTTC. This gives the protein CASGLSRTGGTYGYTF.

The CDR3 loop is CASSQVGLAGGKETQYF. As DNA, the CDR3 is TGTGCCAGCAGCCAAGTAGGTCTAGCGGGGGGGAAAGAGACCCAGTACTTC. V gene TRBV4-2 combines with J gene TRBJ2-5, with 12 positions matching TRBD2. V lost 1 base and J lost 3; bases outside the gene matches: 6. This CDR3 has 17 amino acids. Germline values: CDR1 LGHNA, CDR2 YNFKEQ.

In this sample, this clone turned up once. The CDR3 bases are TGCGCACTCGAGGGAATTGCGGCGAACACCGGGGAGCTGTTTTTT. It codes for CALEGIAANTGELFF. The chain joins TRBV23-1 to TRBJ2-2; possible D gene TRBD2, 5 bases. TRBV23-1 falls under the ORF class, with uncertain function. CDR3 size: 15 residues.

V is TRBV11-3 and J is TRBJ2-1, with 14 bases that match TRBD2. V trimming: 5 bases; J trimming: 0 bases; junction bases outside the gene matches: 9. Germline V gives CDR1 SGHNT, CDR2 YENEEA. The CDR3 totals 19 residues. In DNA, the CDR3 is TGTGCCAGCAGCACAGCCGGGACTAGCGGGGGTCGCTCCTACAATGAGCAGTTCTTC. Protein sequence: CASSTAGTSGGRSYNEQFF.

The V and J genes are TRBV5-8 and TRBJ1-5; TRBD1 aligns across 8 bases. J gave up 5 bases and V 4 bases, and 5 bases lay outside the gene matches. The CDR3 is 14 residues long. CDR1 and CDR2 from the germline V gene are SGHTS and YDEGEE. The CDR3 protein is CASSRTGWDQPQHF. CDR3 sequence (DNA): TGTGCCAGCAGCCGGACAGGGTGGGATCAGCCCCAGCATTTT. The whole variable domain, filled in from reference TRBV5-8 and TRBJ1-5, reads EAGVTQSPTHLIKTRGQQATLRCSPISGHTSVYWYQQALGLGLQFLLWYDEGEERNRGNFPPRFSGRQFPNYSSELNVNALELEDSALYLCASSRTGWDQPQHFGDGTRLSIL.

V and J are TRBV6-1 and TRBJ1-3, with D possibly matching TRBD1 (6 bases). V was cut by 2 bases and J by 9 bases, with 14 bases left in between. Germline CDR1 reads MNHNS; CDR2 reads SASEGT. CDR3 size: 14 residues. CDR3 region: CASSESRGRRTIYF. The DNA for the CDR3 is TGTGCCAGCAGTGAATCCAGGGGTCGGCGCACCATATATTTT.

This clone is a singleton in its sample. This chain connects TRBV6-5 to TRBJ2-5; the match to TRBD2 covers 7 bases. The trim removed 2 bases at V and 5 bases at J, leaving 8 bases unmatched. Per the germline V gene, CDR1 is MNHEY and CDR2 is SVGAGI. The CDR3 runs 15 residues. CDR3 amino acids: CASSYTREGAETQYF. The DNA of the CDR3 is TGTGCCAGCAGTTACACTAGGGAGGGTGCGGAGACCCAGTACTTC.

This clone was observed once. V and J are TRBV7-9 and TRBJ2-1, with D tentatively TRBD2 (6 bases). Germline V gives CDR1 SEHNR, CDR2 FQNEAQ (reference sequence). The CDR3 spans 14 residues. V lost 1 base to trimming and J lost 8 bases, with 12 bases between them. CDR3 amino acids: CASSLGLGGDEQFF. As DNA, the CDR3 is TGTGCCAGCAGCTTAGGTTTAGGCGGGGATGAGCAGTTCTTC.

CDR3 region: CATSARRTDTQYF. The DNA for the CDR3 is TGTGCCACCAGCGCCCGTCGGACAGATACGCAGTATTTT. The chain recombines TRBV15 with TRBJ2-3; D not certain. There are 13 residues in the CDR3. The V end was cut by 5 bases, the J end by 3 bases, with 9 bases between. Per germline, CDR1 LNHNV and CDR2 YYDKDF (reference sequence).

This sequence joins TRBV28 and TRBJ1-5; TRBD1 matches at 7 bases. This CDR3 contains 16 residues. Germline lookup yields CDR1 MDHEN and CDR2 SYDVKM. With 6 bases clipped from V and 0 bases from J, the junction kept 8 bases outside the gene matches. CDR3 sequence reads: CASSWTGFFSNQPQHF. DNA of the CDR3: TGTGCCAGCAGCTGGACAGGTTTTTTTAGCAATCAGCCCCAGCATTTT.

This chain connects TRBV5-1 to TRBJ2-1; D may be TRBD1 (6 bases). Per germline, CDR1 SGHRS and CDR2 YFSETQ. This CDR3 is built from 15 residues. Between the trimmed V and J ends, which lost 1 base and 8 bases, there was a span of 16 bases. The CDR3 protein is CASSLLGVRGHEQFF. In DNA form, the CDR3 reads TGCGCCAGCAGCTTGTTAGGCGTCAGGGGCCATGAGCAGTTCTTC.

The chain links TRBV5-1 to TRBJ2-2; TRBD2 agrees at 8 bases. The CDR3 totals 18 residues. Germline CDR1 is SGHRS and CDR2 is YFSETQ. The trim removed 2 bases at V and 0 bases at J, leaving 9 bases unmatched. DNA for the CDR3: TGCGCCAGCAGCTTCCCCTTAGGGCGGGGGGCGAACACCGGGGAGCTGTTTTTT. The encoded protein is CASSFPLGRGANTGELFF.

The CDR3 DNA follows: TGTGCCAGCAGCTCGGGATGGGTCCGTGGAAACACCATATATTTT. It encodes CASSSGWVRGNTIYF. This chain uses TRBV11-2 with TRBJ1-3; D gene ambiguous. The CDR3 extends over 15 amino acids. V was clipped by 4 bases and J by 3 bases, with 13 bases between them. CDR1 is SGHAT and CDR2 is FQNNGV in the germline V gene. Full variable domain (missing parts from reference TRBV11-2 and TRBJ1-3): EAGVAQSPRYKIIEKRQSVAFWCNPISGHATLYWYQQILGQGPKLLIQFQNNGVVDDSQLPKDRFSAERLKGVDSTLKIQPAKLEDSAVYLCASSSGWVRGNTIYFGEGSWLTVV.

The chain employs TRBV5-1 and TRBJ1-5, with D perhaps TRBD1 (6 bases). CDR1 is SGHRS, CDR2 YFSETQ, per germline. The V and J ends lost 2 bases and 3 bases respectively, with 9 bases between them. The CDR3 sequence is 14 residues long. The CDR3 nucleotides are TGCGCCAGCAGCTTCGGGGACAACAATCAGCCCCAGCATTTT. Its translation: CASSFGDNNQPQHF. The whole variable domain, remainder taken from reference TRBV5-1 and TRBJ1-5, is KAGVTQTPRYLIKTRGQQVTLSCSPISGHRSVSWYQQTPGQGLQFLFEYFSETQRNKGNFPGRFSGRQFSNSRSEMNVSTLELGDSALYLCASSFGDNNQPQHFGDGTRLSIL.

The rearrangement links TRBV19 to TRBJ2-1; possible D gene TRBD1, 5 bases. Trimming cost V 2 bases and J 8 bases, with 7 bases left between them. Germline values: CDR1 LNHDA, CDR2 SQIVND (reference sequence). The CDR3 covers 12 residues. This chain's CDR3 is CASSITGYEQFF. CDR3 coding DNA: TGTGCCAGTAGTATAACAGGCTATGAGCAGTTCTTC.

This clone appeared a single time. The rearrangement uses TRBV3-1 (or the pseudogene TRBV3-2) and TRBJ2-6, with a possible D match to TRBD2 (6 bases). Germline V CDR1 and CDR2: LGHDT, YNNKEL (reference sequence). This CDR3 comprises 15 residues. Trimming took 2 bases from V and 5 from J, leaving 10 bases between them. This CDR3 is CASSQPGLRANVLTF. CDR3 bases: TGTGCCAGCAGCCAACCGGGACTTCGGGCCAACGTCCTGACTTTC.

This clone was seen once. The chain combines TRBV6-5 with TRBJ1-4; 7 positions agree with TRBD1. J lost 7 bases, V lost 5 bases, and 10 bases had no gene match. Germline-derived CDR1 and CDR2 are MNHEY and SVGAGI. The CDR3 totals 15 residues. The CDR3 sequence: CASSTTGASSEKLFF. The CDR3 DNA sequence: TGTGCCAGCAGTACAACAGGGGCGTCTAGTGAAAAACTGTTTTTT.